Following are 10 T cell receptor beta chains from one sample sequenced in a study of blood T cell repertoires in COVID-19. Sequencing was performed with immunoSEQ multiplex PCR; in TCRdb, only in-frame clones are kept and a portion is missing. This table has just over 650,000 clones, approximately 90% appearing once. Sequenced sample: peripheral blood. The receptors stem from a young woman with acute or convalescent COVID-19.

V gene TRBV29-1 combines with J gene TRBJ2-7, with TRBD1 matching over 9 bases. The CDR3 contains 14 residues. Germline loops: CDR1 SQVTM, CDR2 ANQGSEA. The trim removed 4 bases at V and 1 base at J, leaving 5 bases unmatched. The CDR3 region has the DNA TGCAGCGTTGCGGGACAGGGTCTTTCCTACGAGCAGTACTTC. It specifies CSVAGQGLSYEQYF.

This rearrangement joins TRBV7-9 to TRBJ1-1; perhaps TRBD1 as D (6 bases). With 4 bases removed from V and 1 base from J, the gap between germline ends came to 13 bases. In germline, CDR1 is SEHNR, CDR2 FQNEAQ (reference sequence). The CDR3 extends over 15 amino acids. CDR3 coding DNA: TGTGCCAGCAGCTCTACGACAGGTTCGAACACTGAAGCTTTCTTT. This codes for CASSSTTGSNTEAFF.

CDR3 nucleotide sequence: TGTGCCAGTAGTCCGCGGAGGGGCACAGATACGCAGTATTTT. Protein product: CASSPRRGTDTQYF. This sequence joins TRBV19 and TRBJ2-3; possibly TRBD2 for D (6 bases). Trimming cost V 5 bases and J 1 base, with 10 bases left between them. In germline, CDR1 is LNHDA, CDR2 SQIVND (reference sequence). The CDR3 is 14 amino acids.

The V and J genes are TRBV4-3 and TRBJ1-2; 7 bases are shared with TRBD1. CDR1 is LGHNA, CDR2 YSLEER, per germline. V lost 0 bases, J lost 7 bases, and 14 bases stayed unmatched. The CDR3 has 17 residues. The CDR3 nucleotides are TGCGCCAGCAGCCAAGATAGGCAGGGGGTGGGCTTGAGTGGCTACACCTTC. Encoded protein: CASSQDRQGVGLSGYTF.

CDR3: CATSDRGNDEQYF. The CDR3 coding sequence is TGTGCCACCAGCGACAGGGGCAATGACGAGCAGTACTTC. The rearrangement uses TRBV15 and TRBJ2-7; 8 nucleotides agree with TRBD1. The J segment lost 5 bases and the V segment lost 5 bases, leaving 5 bases of the junction unmatched. The CDR3 is made up of 13 amino acids. In germline, CDR1 is LNHNV, CDR2 YYDKDF (reference sequence). The full variable domain, completed using reference TRBV15 and TRBJ2-7, is DAMVIQNPRYQVTQFGKPVTLSCSQTLNHNVMYWYQQKSSQAPKLLFHYYDKDFNNEADTPDNFQSRRPNTSFCFLDIRSPGLGDTAMYLCATSDRGNDEQYFGPGTRLTVT.

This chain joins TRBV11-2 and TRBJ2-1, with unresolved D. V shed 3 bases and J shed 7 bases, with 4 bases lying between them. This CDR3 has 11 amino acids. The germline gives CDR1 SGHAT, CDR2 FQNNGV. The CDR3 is CASSFANEQFF. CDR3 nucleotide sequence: TGTGCCAGCAGCTTCGCGAATGAGCAGTTCTTC.

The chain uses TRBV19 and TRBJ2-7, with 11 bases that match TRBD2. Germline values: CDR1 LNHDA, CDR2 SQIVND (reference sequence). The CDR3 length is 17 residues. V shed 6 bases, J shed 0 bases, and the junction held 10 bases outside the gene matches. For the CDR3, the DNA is TGTGCCAGTAGCCAACCGGGACTAGCGGAGAGCTCCTACGAGCAGTACTTC. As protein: CASSQPGLAESSYEQYF.

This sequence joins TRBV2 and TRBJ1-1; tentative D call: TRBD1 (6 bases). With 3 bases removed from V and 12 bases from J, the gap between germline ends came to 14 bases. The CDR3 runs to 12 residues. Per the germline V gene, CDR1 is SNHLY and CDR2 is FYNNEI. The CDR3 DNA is TGTGCCAGCAGTGACAACAGGGAGACTCCTTTCTTT. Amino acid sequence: CASSDNRETPFF.

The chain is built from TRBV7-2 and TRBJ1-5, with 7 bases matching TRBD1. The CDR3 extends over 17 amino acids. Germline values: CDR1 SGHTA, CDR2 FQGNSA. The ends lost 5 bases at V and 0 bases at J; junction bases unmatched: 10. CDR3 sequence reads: CASSAQTGIGSNQPQHF. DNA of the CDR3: TGTGCCAGCAGCGCACAGACAGGGATAGGTAGCAATCAGCCCCAGCATTTT.

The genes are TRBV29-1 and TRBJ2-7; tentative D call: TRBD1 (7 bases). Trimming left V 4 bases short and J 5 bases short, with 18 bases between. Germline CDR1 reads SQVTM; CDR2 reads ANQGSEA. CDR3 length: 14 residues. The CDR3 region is CSVAVGGTADEQYF. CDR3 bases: TGCAGCGTTGCGGTGGGCGGGACAGCCGACGAGCAGTACTTC.